This entry lists 6 T cell receptor beta chains sequenced from one sample in a study of cytomegalovirus exposure and HLA in healthy donors. PCR employed 60 Vbeta and 13 Jbeta primers. The data were produced by immunoSEQ multiplex PCR, yet TCRdb's version contains in-frame clones alone and is incomplete. Among about 97,000 clones listed, about 80% were seen once. Sample: PBMCs. The receptors stem from a man aged 35-49 years in good health and CMV-seronegative.

This clone appeared a few times. V is TRBV29-1 and J is TRBJ1-4, with 11 bases that match TRBD1. Per the germline V gene, CDR1 is SQVTM and CDR2 is ANQGSEA. The CDR3 loop spans 13 amino acids. The V gene end was trimmed by 4 bases and the J gene end by 7 bases; junction bases not matched to a gene: 2. In DNA form, the CDR3 reads TGCAGCGTTGGAGGGACAGGGGGTGAAAAACTGTTTTTT. Protein: CSVGGTGGEKLFF.

This chain links TRBV5-1 with TRBJ2-1; maybe TRBD1 (6 bases). Per the germline V gene, CDR1 is SGHRS and CDR2 is YFSETQ. Trimming cost V 3 bases and J 7 bases, with 8 bases left between them. This CDR3 region has 12 residues. The chain's CDR3 is CASSSTGNEQFF. DNA of the CDR3: TGCGCCAGCAGCTCTACAGGGAATGAGCAGTTCTTC.

The J gene is TRBJ2-1, the V gene TRBV28; 9 nucleotides agree with TRBD2. Losses at the gene ends were 2 bases for V and 4 bases for J; bases not matched to a gene: 9. CDR3 length: 17 residues. CDR1 is MDHEN and CDR2 is SYDVKM in the germline V gene. Here the CDR3 DNA reads TGTGCCAGCAGTTTAAGAGGCGGGGGGGCCCTTTACAATGAGCAGTTCTTC. This encodes CASSLRGGGALYNEQFF.

The chain uses TRBV27 and TRBJ1-2, with 10 bases matching TRBD1. CDR1 is MNHEY and CDR2 is SMNVEV in the germline V gene (reference sequence). With 2 bases clipped from V and 8 bases from J, the junction kept 2 bases outside the gene matches. This CDR3 spans 13 amino acids. The CDR3 reads CASSLRTGGGYTF. The CDR3 DNA follows: TGTGCCAGCAGTTTACGGACAGGGGGAGGCTACACCTTC.

J is TRBJ1-5 and V is TRBV6-1, with TRBD1 as a possible D gene (6 bases). The CDR3 is 15 residues long. CDR1 and CDR2 from the germline V gene are MNHNS and SASEGT. V lost 6 bases, J lost 0 bases, and 12 bases lay in between. Here the CDR3 reads CASRPGQYSNQPQHF. CDR3 DNA sequence: TGTGCCAGCAGACCGGGACAATATAGCAATCAGCCCCAGCATTTT.

This chain connects TRBV30 to TRBJ1-1; D perhaps matches TRBD1 (5 bases). In germline, CDR1 is GTSNPN, CDR2 SVGIG (reference sequence). This CDR3 region has 13 residues. Deletions cut 4 bases from V and 1 base from J, with 10 bases between. CDR3 nucleotide sequence: TGTGCCTGGAATTCGGGGGGGAACACTGAAGCTTTCTTT. It is translated as CAWNSGGNTEAFF.